One and the same sample provided the 25 T cell receptor beta chains below, sequenced in a study of cytomegalovirus exposure and HLA in healthy donors. Primers for the PCR totalled 60 Vbeta and 13 Jbeta. The protocol was immunoSEQ multiplex PCR, while the TCRdb copy is restricted to in-frame clones and leaves out a portion. The profile covers under 90,000 clones, with 70% to 85% appearing a single time and around 3.1% taken by the ten largest. The source material was PBMCs. The receptors originated from a man aged 50-60 years in good health and CMV-seropositive.

This clone was seen only once. The chain couples TRBV9 to TRBJ2-5, with 9 bases lining up with TRBD1. CDR1 SGDLS and CDR2 YYNGEE come from the germline V gene. The CDR3 covers 16 residues. After removal of 0 bases from V and 0 bases from J, the junction contained 3 bases not matched to a gene. The CDR3 spells CASSVGGTGNQETQYF. The CDR3 nucleotides are TGTGCCAGCAGCGTAGGGGGGACAGGGAACCAAGAGACCCAGTACTTC.

The gene calls are TRBV18 and TRBJ1-2; D might be TRBD1 (6 bases). This CDR3 spans 13 amino acids. Deletions cut 3 bases from V and 6 bases from J, with 11 bases between. Germline loops: CDR1 KGHSH, CDR2 LQKENI. CDR3 in amino acids: CASSPTGIDGYTF. DNA of the CDR3: TGTGCCAGCTCACCTACAGGGATAGATGGCTACACCTTC.

J is TRBJ2-3 and V is TRBV7-3, with 7 bases identical to TRBD1. This CDR3 is built from 14 residues. V lost 1 base and J lost 6; bases outside the gene matches: 4. Germline V gene sequence: CDR1 SGHTA, CDR2 FQGTGA. The CDR3 DNA follows: TGTGCCAGCAGCTTAAACAGGGGTATGGATACGCAGTATTTT. Its translation: CASSLNRGMDTQYF.

In this sample, this clone turned up a few times. This chain joins TRBV5-1 and TRBJ1-1; TRBD1 agrees at 7 bases. Germline lookup yields CDR1 SGHRS and CDR2 YFSETQ. The CDR3 length is 15 residues. Trimming took 4 bases from V and 0 from J; bases not matched to a gene: 6. The CDR3 loop reads CASSAVQGMNTEAFF. CDR3 bases: TGCGCCAGCAGCGCGGTACAGGGGATGAACACTGAAGCTTTCTTT.

V and J are TRBV5-4 and TRBJ2-1; perhaps TRBD2 as D (5 bases). The CDR3 sequence is 17 residues long. Germline assignment: CDR1 SGHNT and CDR2 YYREEE (reference sequence). Trimming removed 4 bases from V and 10 bases from J, with 27 bases in between. CDR3 amino acids: CASSPRSSAFGGTEQFF. In DNA form, the CDR3 reads TGTGCCAGCAGCCCCCGGAGTAGCGCCTTTGGTGGAACAGAGCAGTTCTTC.

The J gene is TRBJ2-7, the V gene TRBV25-1; TRBD1 aligns across 9 bases. V lost 11 bases, J lost 3 bases, and 8 bases stayed unmatched. The germline CDR1 and CDR2 sequences are MGHDK and SYGVNS. This CDR3 comprises 13 residues. CDR3 nucleotide sequence: TGTGCCTCCACCGGGACAGGGCGCTACGAGCAGTACTTC. It yields the protein CASTGTGRYEQYF.

This chain links TRBV28 with TRBJ1-2, with D perhaps TRBD1 (5 bases). The CDR3 runs 17 residues. V lost 2 bases to trimming and J lost 8 bases, with 24 bases between them. Germline V gene lookup returns CDR1 MDHEN and CDR2 SYDVKM. This CDR3 reads CASSLKGSGRALWGYTF. The CDR3 DNA follows: TGTGCCAGCAGTTTAAAGGGGTCAGGGAGGGCCCTATGGGGCTACACCTTC.

V usage is TRBV19 and J usage is TRBJ1-1, with 7 bases aligning to TRBD1. Looked up from germline, CDR1 is LNHDA and CDR2 is SQIVND (reference sequence). This CDR3 region has 15 residues. The trim removed 6 bases at V and 0 bases at J, leaving 7 bases unmatched. Here the CDR3 DNA reads TGTGCCAGTAGGCTTAGGACAGGCTTGAACACTGAAGCTTTCTTT. This codes for CASRLRTGLNTEAFF.

Only one count was recorded for this clone. This chain connects TRBV20-1 to TRBJ2-2, with a tentative D call TRBD1 (5 bases). Trimming removed 6 bases at V and 4 bases at J, with 6 bases between. The CDR3 has 11 residues. The germline CDR1 and CDR2 sequences are DFQATT and SNEGSKA (reference sequence). CDR3 protein: CSAGLTGELFF. The CDR3 DNA sequence: TGCAGTGCGGGGCTCACCGGGGAGCTGTTTTTT.

The rearrangement uses TRBV4-1 and TRBJ2-2; 9 nucleotides align to TRBD2. V trimming: 2 bases; J trimming: 5 bases; junction bases outside the gene matches: 12. The CDR3 sequence is 18 residues long. Germline V gives CDR1 MGHRA, CDR2 YSYEKL. CDR3 DNA: TGCGCCAGCAGCCAAACCAACCTAGCGGGACAGCTGACCGGGGAGCTGTTTTTT. Protein product: CASSQTNLAGQLTGELFF.

This chain connects TRBV25-1 to TRBJ2-5, with TRBD2 as a possible D gene (6 bases). Germline-derived CDR1 and CDR2 are MGHDK and SYGVNS. This CDR3 spans 15 amino acids. Trimming removed 6 bases at V and 4 bases at J, with 18 bases between. As DNA, the CDR3 is TGTGCCAGCAGAGGAGGAGGGGCGGGAAGAGAGACCCAGTACTTC. Translation: CASRGGGAGRETQYF.

V gene TRBV2 combines with J gene TRBJ2-5; D unclear. CDR3 size: 10 residues. The V and J ends lost 7 bases and 9 bases respectively, with 9 bases between them. From germline, CDR1 is SNHLY and CDR2 FYNNEI. The CDR3 nucleotides read TGTGCCAGCACCAGATTGGCCCAGTACTTC. Protein: CASTRLAQYF. Using reference TRBV2 and TRBJ2-5 for the parts outside the CDR3, the full variable domain is EPEVTQTPSHQVTQMGQEVILRCVPISNHLYFYWYRQILGQKVEFLVSFYNNEISEKSEIFDDQFSVERPDGSNFTLKIRSTKLEDSAMYFCASTRLAQYFGPGTRLLVL.

This chain joins TRBV11-3 and TRBJ2-1; 12 nucleotides align to TRBD2. Germline loops: CDR1 SGHNT, CDR2 YENEEA. V shed 5 bases and J 6 bases; nucleotides not matched to a gene: 5. The CDR3 is 15 residues long. The CDR3 DNA is TGTGCCAGCAGCGCCGGACTAGCGGGGTCCAATGAGCAGTTCTTC. Amino acids: CASSAGLAGSNEQFF.

The rearrangement joins TRBV5-1 to TRBJ2-3; perhaps TRBD2 as D (6 bases). V dropped 0 bases and J dropped 4 bases, with 9 bases sitting between them. Per germline, CDR1 SGHRS and CDR2 YFSETQ. The CDR3 spans 14 residues. CDR3 coding DNA: TGCGCCAGCAGCTTGGGACTAGAGTCAGATACGCAGTATTTT. Translated: CASSLGLESDTQYF. The variable domain in full, completed from reference TRBV5-1 and TRBJ2-3, reads KAGVTQTPRYLIKTRGQQVTLSCSPISGHRSVSWYQQTPGQGLQFLFEYFSETQRNKGNFPGRFSGRQFSNSRSEMNVSTLELGDSALYLCASSLGLESDTQYFGPGTRLTVL.

The chain has TRBV7-2 and TRBJ2-1, with 8 bases aligning to TRBD2. The V segment lost 3 bases and the J segment 6 bases; nucleotides outside the gene matches: 4. Germline V gives CDR1 SGHTA, CDR2 FQGNSA. The CDR3 contains 14 residues. CDR3 sequence: CASSLFGRANEQFF. The CDR3 DNA is TGTGCCAGCAGCTTGTTCGGGAGGGCCAATGAGCAGTTCTTC.

V gene TRBV7-2 combines with J gene TRBJ2-7; D is undetermined. The CDR3 runs to 12 residues. Germline CDR1 reads SGHTA; CDR2 reads FQGNSA. The ends were cut back, 8 bases at V and 3 bases at J, with 11 bases in the middle. The CDR3 DNA sequence: TGTGCCAGCGGGCTTAACCTCTACGAGCAGTACTTC. Amino acids: CASGLNLYEQYF.

The chain joins TRBV28 to TRBJ2-7, with 12 bases lining up with TRBD2. Germline lookup yields CDR1 MDHEN and CDR2 SYDVKM. CDR3 length: 17 amino acids. The V gene end was trimmed by 6 bases and the J gene end by 0 bases; junction bases not matched to a gene: 9. Here the CDR3 DNA reads TGTGCCAGCAGCCCCGGTGGACTAGCGGGACTCTCCTACGAGCAGTACTTC. It yields the protein CASSPGGLAGLSYEQYF.

The chain uses TRBV6-1 and TRBJ1-5; D is undetermined. The CDR3 loop spans 14 amino acids. The ends were cut back, 6 bases at V and 1 base at J, with 10 bases in the middle. Looked up from germline, CDR1 is MNHNS and CDR2 is SASEGT. The CDR3 protein is CASRSQESNQPQHF. DNA of the CDR3: TGTGCCAGCAGGAGTCAGGAAAGCAATCAGCCCCAGCATTTT.

The table lists this clone with a few counts. An end of the junction does not agree with germline; a read error may underlie this. V and J are TRBV7-9 and TRBJ2-2; possible D gene TRBD2, 6 bases. CDR1 is SEHNR and CDR2 is FQNEAQ in the germline V gene (reference sequence). The CDR3 has 17 residues. DNA for the CDR3: TGTTCCAGCAGCGTTAAAGATGGTAGCGGTAACACCGGGGAGCTGTTTTTT. Encoded protein: CSSSVKDGSGNTGELFF. The whole variable domain, filled in from reference TRBV7-9 and TRBJ2-2, reads DTGVSQNPRHKITKRGQNVTFRCDPISEHNRLYWYRQTLGQGPEFLTYFQNEAQLEKSRLLSDRFSAERPKGSFSTLEIQRTEQGDSAMYLCSSSVKDGSGNTGELFFGEGSRLTVL.

This chain links TRBV6-6 with TRBJ1-5, with TRBD1 matching 9 bases. Looked up from germline, CDR1 is MNHNY and CDR2 is SVGAGI (reference sequence). The CDR3 totals 14 residues. V was clipped by 7 bases and J by 7 bases; unmatched bases: 8. The CDR3, as DNA: TGTGCCAGCATGTGGGACAGGGATAACCAGCCCCAGCATTTT. Residues: CASMWDRDNQPQHF.

This rearrangement joins TRBV5-1 to TRBJ1-4; D is ambiguous. Trimming removed 3 bases from V and 5 bases from J, with 11 bases in between. This CDR3 region has 14 residues. Germline V gene data show CDR1 as SGHRS and CDR2 as YFSETQ. The CDR3 coding sequence is TGCGCCAGCAGCTCTGACGGAGGGAATGAAAAACTGTTTTTT. Translated: CASSSDGGNEKLFF. The full variable domain, with the rest looked up from reference TRBV5-1 and TRBJ1-4, is KAGVTQTPRYLIKTRGQQVTLSCSPISGHRSVSWYQQTPGQGLQFLFEYFSETQRNKGNFPGRFSGRQFSNSRSEMNVSTLELGDSALYLCASSSDGGNEKLFFGSGTQLSVL.

This chain connects TRBV30 to TRBJ2-1; TRBD2 aligns across 13 bases. The CDR3 is made up of 14 amino acids. Germline assignment: CDR1 GTSNPN and CDR2 SVGIG (reference sequence). Trimming cost V 0 bases and J 9 bases; bases outside gene matches: 2. As DNA, the CDR3 is TGTGCCTGGAGTGTCGGGACTAGCGGGACTGAGCAGTTCTTC. Its protein is CAWSVGTSGTEQFF.

The V gene is TRBV7-2, the J gene TRBJ1-2, with D maybe TRBD1 (6 bases). Looked up from germline, CDR1 is SGHTA and CDR2 is FQGNSA. V lost 1 base and J lost 5, with 17 bases in between. CDR3 length: 16 amino acids. The CDR3 loop reads CASSLGGGGRLYGYTF. In DNA form, the CDR3 reads TGTGCCAGCAGCTTAGGGGGCGGGGGGCGCTTATATGGCTACACCTTC.

The V gene is TRBV5-1, the J gene TRBJ1-5; 7 bases are shared with TRBD1. Germline lookup yields CDR1 SGHRS and CDR2 YFSETQ. The J segment lost 8 bases and the V segment lost 4 bases, leaving 12 bases of the junction unmatched. The CDR3 is made up of 15 amino acids. Here the CDR3 reads CASSLEGALYEPQHF. Here the CDR3 DNA reads TGCGCCAGCAGCCTGGAGGGGGCGTTATATGAGCCCCAGCATTTT.

This clone has a single count. The chain has TRBV27 and TRBJ1-1; D gene unclear. Germline loops: CDR1 MNHEY, CDR2 SMNVEV (reference sequence). This CDR3 has 12 amino acids. V dropped 8 bases and J dropped 0 bases, with 7 bases sitting between them. The CDR3 sequence: CASHNMNTEAFF. The CDR3 DNA reads TGTGCCAGCCACAACATGAACACTGAAGCTTTCTTT.